One sample yielded the 19 T cell receptor beta chains listed below, sequenced in a study of identical twins. One entry per CDR3 protein results from TCRdb running MiXCR on the 5' RACE reads. Of 400,000 to 500,000 distinct CDR3 sequences listed, around 18% are singletons. Sequenced sample: naive T cells sorted from blood. The receptors stem from a man aged 50 or older in good health.

This clonotype was observed many times. The chain links TRBV7-8 to TRBJ1-5, with 7 bases lining up with TRBD1. Germline V CDR1 and CDR2: SGHVS, FQNEAQ. After removal of 1 base from V and 7 bases from J, the junction contained 7 bases not matched to a gene. This CDR3 comprises 15 residues. The CDR3 DNA reads as TGTGCCAGCAGCTTAGTGGGACAGACAAAGCAGCCCCAGCATTTT. This codes for CASSLVGQTKQPQHF.

In this sample, this clonotype turned up many times. The V gene is TRBV5-4, the J gene TRBJ2-1; D not certain. The germline V and J ends were trimmed by 1 base and 8 bases, with 4 bases remaining between them. The germline V gene has CDR1 SGHNT and CDR2 YYREEE (reference sequence). The CDR3 has 11 amino acids. The CDR3, as DNA: TGTGCCAGCAGCTTGATGGATGAGCAGTTCTTC. Translating it yields CASSLMDEQFF.

This clonotype has a count of ten or more. The rearrangement links TRBV28 to TRBJ2-7; D ambiguous. CDR1 is MDHEN, CDR2 SYDVKM, per germline. CDR3 length: 11 residues. Trimming shortened V by 5 bases and J by 6 bases, and 8 bases separated the two germline ends. DNA of the CDR3: TGTGCCAGCAGTCTGTTTGGCGAGCAGTACTTC. Amino acid sequence: CASSLFGEQYF.

The V and J genes are TRBV18 and TRBJ2-6; 7 bases are shared with TRBD1. With 3 bases clipped from V and 2 bases from J, the junction kept 4 bases outside the gene matches. The CDR3 spans 16 residues. Germline assignment: CDR1 KGHSH and CDR2 LQKENI. For the CDR3, the DNA is TGTGCCAGCTCACCCTACGGGACAGCTGGGGCCAACGTCCTGACTTTC. Its translation is CASSPYGTAGANVLTF.

This clonotype was detected ten times or more. The V call is TRBV29-1, the J call TRBJ2-7, with a weak D call TRBD2 (6 bases). V lost 0 bases and J 4 bases, leaving 10 bases between the germline ends. Germline V gene lookup returns CDR1 SQVTM and CDR2 ANQGSEA. This CDR3 region has 13 residues. CDR3: CSVEDRRGYEQYF. The CDR3 coding sequence is TGCAGCGTTGAAGATCGGAGGGGATACGAGCAGTACTTC.

The V and J genes are TRBV6-5 and TRBJ2-5; the D is unclear. Trimming left V 4 bases short and J 5 bases short, with 17 bases between. Germline values: CDR1 MNHEY, CDR2 SVGAGI. This CDR3 is built from 15 residues. The CDR3 reads CASSSMSGRVETQYF. The CDR3 region has the DNA TGTGCCAGCAGTTCCATGAGTGGTAGAGTGGAGACCCAGTACTTC.

The gene calls are TRBV7-9 and TRBJ2-7, with TRBD2 as a possible D gene (6 bases). CDR3 length: 12 residues. Trimming cost V 7 bases and J 7 bases, with 14 bases left between them. Germline lookup yields CDR1 SEHNR and CDR2 FQNEAQ (reference sequence). The CDR3 region has the DNA TGTGCCAGCACCTCAACGGCGGGAGAGCAGTACTTC. This gives the protein CASTSTAGEQYF.

The chain couples TRBV20-1 to TRBJ2-7; 7 nucleotides line up with TRBD2. Losses at the gene ends were 2 bases for V and 0 bases for J; bases not matched to a gene: 4. The CDR3 is 14 amino acids. The germline V gene has CDR1 DFQATT and CDR2 SNEGSKA (reference sequence). This CDR3 is CSARRLAVSYEQYF. As DNA, the CDR3 is TGCAGTGCTAGAAGGCTAGCGGTCTCCTACGAGCAGTACTTC.

CDR3 residues: CASSYPGDPGGNEQFF. The CDR3 DNA sequence: TGTGCCAGCAGCTATCCAGGCGATCCTGGGGGCAATGAGCAGTTCTTC. The rearrangement links TRBV7-9 to TRBJ2-1; either TRBD1 or TRBD2 may fit D (5 bases each). Germline lookup yields CDR1 SEHNR and CDR2 FQNEAQ (reference sequence). This CDR3 contains 16 residues. V lost 4 bases and J lost 6, with 19 bases in between.

This clonotype appeared many times. The rearrangement uses TRBV25-1 and TRBJ1-1; D call uncertain. Per germline, CDR1 MGHDK and CDR2 SYGVNS. CDR3 length equals 13 residues. The V end lost 5 bases, the J end lost 5 bases, and 12 bases lay between the germline ends. CDR3 protein: CASSFPGGTEAFF. The CDR3, as DNA: TGTGCCAGCAGTTTTCCGGGCGGGACTGAAGCTTTCTTT.

The gene calls are TRBV7-2 and TRBJ2-7; 9 positions agree with TRBD2. In germline, CDR1 is SGHTA, CDR2 FQGNSA. CDR3 length: 15 residues. Germline trimming cut 1 base from V and 2 bases from J; bases unmatched to any gene: 3. The CDR3 DNA follows: TGTGCCAGCAGCTTAGGGGGACTAGCAACCTACGAGCAGTACTTC. Translating it yields CASSLGGLATYEQYF. The full variable domain, in which reference TRBV7-2 and TRBJ2-7 provide the parts outside the CDR3, is GAGVSQSPSNKVTEKGKDVELRCDPISGHTALYWYRQSLGQGLEFLIYFQGNSAPDKSGLPSDRFSAERTGGSVSTLTIQRTQQEDSAVYLCASSLGGLATYEQYFGPGTRLTVT.

The chain carries TRBV5-1 and TRBJ2-5; D ambiguous. Deletions cut 2 bases from V and 4 bases from J, with 9 bases between. CDR3 length: 13 residues. Germline V gene sequence: CDR1 SGHRS, CDR2 YFSETQ. This CDR3 is CASSFVFLETQYF. In DNA form, the CDR3 reads TGCGCCAGCAGCTTCGTCTTTTTAGAGACCCAGTACTTC.

The chain employs TRBV6-1 and TRBJ2-5; D might be TRBD1 (5 bases). Trimming left V 6 bases short and J 2 bases short, with 10 bases between. CDR1 is MNHNS, CDR2 SASEGT, per germline. CDR3 length equals 13 residues. CDR3 bases: TGTGCCAGCAGGGCAGGGAATCAAGAGACCCAGTACTTC. It is translated as CASRAGNQETQYF.

There are many counts of this clonotype. The chain uses TRBV18 and TRBJ2-7, with 8 bases fitting TRBD1. J gave up 3 bases and V 2 bases, and 3 bases lay outside the gene matches. Germline-derived CDR1 and CDR2 are KGHSH and LQKENI. The CDR3 has 14 residues. CDR3 coding DNA: TGTGCCAGCTCACCAACAGGGGGGATCTACGAGCAGTACTTC. Its protein product is CASSPTGGIYEQYF.

The J gene is TRBJ2-1, the V gene TRBV7-2; 8 nucleotides line up with TRBD2. The CDR3 loop spans 15 amino acids. V gave up 5 bases and J gave up 6 bases; unmatched junction bases: 9. The V gene's germline CDR1 is SGHTA and CDR2 FQGNSA. The CDR3 DNA follows: TGTGCCAGCAGCCACGGGACTAGGGTAGGCAATGAGCAGTTCTTC. Protein: CASSHGTRVGNEQFF.

This clonotype has at least ten counts. V gene TRBV5-1 combines with J gene TRBJ2-5; D is unclear. CDR1 is SGHRS and CDR2 is YFSETQ in the germline V gene. V dropped 0 bases and J dropped 7 bases, with 4 bases sitting between them. The CDR3 covers 11 residues. CDR3 sequence reads: CASSLEGTQYF. CDR3 nucleotides: TGCGCCAGCAGCTTGGAGGGGACCCAGTACTTC.

The chain uses TRBV24-1 and TRBJ2-7; D not certain. The CDR3 spans 12 residues. The V gene lost 2 bases and the J gene lost 6 bases, with 7 bases spanning the gap. CDR1 is KGHDR and CDR2 is SFDVKD in the germline V gene. This chain's CDR3 is CATSDSTPEQYF. CDR3 nucleotide sequence: TGTGCCACCAGTGATTCCACGCCCGAGCAGTACTTC.

Comments on this clonotype: One base away lies a much larger clone, so this may be a sequencing read error. This chain joins TRBV4-3 and TRBJ2-3; the D is unclear. This CDR3 contains 15 residues. Germline CDR1 reads LGHNA; CDR2 reads YSLEER. Trimming removed 1 base from V and 0 bases from J, with 8 bases in between. For the CDR3, the DNA is TGCGCCAGCAGCCAAGGGGTTTCTAGCACAGATACGCAGTATTTT. Translated: CASSQGVSSTDTQYF.

The chain links TRBV5-5 to TRBJ1-1; 10 nucleotides agree with TRBD1. The length of the CDR3 is 15 residues. Germline V lookup: CDR1 SGHKS, CDR2 YYEKEE (reference sequence). Trimming at V came to 0 bases and at J to 5 bases, leaving 4 bases not matched to a gene. The CDR3 loop is CASSLATGGTTEAFF. CDR3 DNA: TGTGCCAGCAGCTTGGCGACAGGGGGCACGACTGAAGCTTTCTTT.